These T cell receptor beta chains were read from a single sample in a study of early T cells in non-severe SARS-CoV-2 infection. TCRdb passed the 5' RACE reads through MiXCR, listing each CDR3 protein once. The sample carries around 84,000 distinct CDR3 sequences, about 10% recorded once. The starting material was whole blood, obtained at baseline. These receptors came from an adult who was a healthcare worker with PCR-confirmed SARS-CoV-2 infection or an uninfected control (not recorded which). Both conserved end residues are part of each CDR3. D genes are given only for firm matches. Not all rows give a size; the values are once, few, many and, for expanded clones, a class.

v_gene,abundance,j_gene,d_gene,CDR3nt,CDR3aa
TRBV7-6,few,TRBJ2-7,TRBD1,TGTGCCAGCAGCCCAGGACAGGCGAGGCACGAGCAGTACTTC,CASSPGQARHEQYF
TRBV7-3,few,TRBJ2-7,TRBD2,TGTGCCAGCAGCCCCCCGACTAGCGCGAACTCCTACGAGCAGTACTTC,CASSPPTSANSYEQYF
TRBV28,many,TRBJ2-1,NA,TGTGCCAGCAGCCCCAGCTCCTACAATGAGCAGTTCTTC,CASSPSSYNEQFF
TRBV5-1,many,TRBJ2-5,TRBD2,TGCGCCAGCAGCAAAACTCCCGGGACTAGCCCAACGGCCCAGTACTTC,CASSKTPGTSPTAQYF
TRBV20-1,NA,TRBJ1-1,NA,TGCAGTGCTAGGGTAGGCCGGCACACTGAAGCTTTCTTT,CSARVGRHTEAFF
TRBV5-1,NA,TRBJ1-6,NA,TGCGCCAGCAGCTTGGGGGACACGGGGAATTCACCCCTCCACTTT,CASSLGDTGNSPLHF
TRBV7-2,many,TRBJ1-6,NA,TGTGCCAGCAGCTTAGAAGGTGGGGGGCTTTCACCCCTCCACTTT,CASSLEGGGLSPLHF
TRBV27,few,TRBJ1-2,TRBD1,TGTGCCACCTCAGGGGGCGGCGGCTACACCTTC,CATSGGGGYTF
TRBV7-2,many,TRBJ2-4,NA,TGTGCCAGCAGCCCCGGGCAGGGAGGATTTGGGGCCAAAAACATTCAGTACTTC,CASSPGQGGFGAKNIQYF
TRBV29-1,NA,TRBJ1-2,TRBD1,TGCAGCGACCCACAGGGGGCGGAGGGCTACACCTTC,CSDPQGAEGYTF
TRBV3-1,NA,TRBJ1-2,NA,TGTGCCAGCAGCCAAATTGCGGGCTATGGCTACACCTTC,CASSQIAGYGYTF
TRBV28,few,TRBJ2-7,NA,TGTGCCAGCATAGATCGGACAGACTACGAGCAGTACTTC,CASIDRTDYEQYF
TRBV6-1,few,TRBJ2-5,NA,TGTGCCAGCAGCGGAGGTAACCAAGAGACCCAGTACTTC,CASSGGNQETQYF
TRBV10-2,few,TRBJ1-2,TRBD1,TGCGCCAGCAGTGAAGGAACCGGGACAGCAAACTATGGCTACACCTTC,CASSEGTGTANYGYTF
TRBV28,NA,TRBJ2-5,TRBD1,TGTGCCAGCAGCCCAGGGACAGGGCGAGAGACCCAGTACTTC,CASSPGTGRETQYF
TRBV7-8,many,TRBJ2-7,NA,TGTGCCAGCAGCCAACAGGGCTACGAGCAGTACTTC,CASSQQGYEQYF
TRBV7-6,NA,TRBJ2-1,NA,TGTGCCAGCAGCTTAGAGGTTAGCAGTACCTACAATGAGCAGTTCTTC,CASSLEVSSTYNEQFF
TRBV28,few,TRBJ2-2,NA,TGTGCCAGCAGTTCTTCCGGGACCGAGAACACCGGGGAGCTGTTTTTT,CASSSSGTENTGELFF
TRBV7-9,few,TRBJ2-5,NA,TGTGCCAGCAGCCCGCTACAGGGATGGGAGACCCAGTACTTC,CASSPLQGWETQYF
TRBV28,NA,TRBJ2-3,NA,TGTGCCAGCAGACTTAGGGCAACGCAGTATTTT,CASRLRATQYF
TRBV10-3,few,TRBJ2-7,TRBD1,TGTGCCACGAGTAGGGGACAGGTCCTCTCCTACGAGCAGTACTTC,CATSRGQVLSYEQYF
TRBV27,many,TRBJ2-1,TRBD2,TGTGCCAGCAGTTATACTAGCGGGAGGGCCTCGGCGGGAAATGAGCAGTTCTTC,CASSYTSGRASAGNEQFF
TRBV3-1,NA,TRBJ1-1,NA,TGTGCCAGCAGCCAAGCGGGATCGGACAGATCTGAAGCTTTCTTT,CASSQAGSDRSEAFF
TRBV5-5,many,TRBJ2-1,NA,TGTGCCAGCAGCTTGGGGCCCTACAGGAAGCAGCAGTTCTTC,CASSLGPYRKQQFF
TRBV24-1,few,TRBJ2-5,TRBD2,TGTGCCACCAGTGTTGCGGGGGTCCAAGAGACCCAGTACTTC,CATSVAGVQETQYF
TRBV6-5,NA,TRBJ2-5,TRBD1,TGTGCCAGCAGTTCCGATATACCGGGACAGGGTCGAGAGACCCAGTACTTC,CASSSDIPGQGRETQYF
TRBV2,NA,TRBJ2-5,NA,TGTGCCAGCAGCGAAGGACACAAATGGAGCCTTCAAGAGACCCAGTACTTC,CASSEGHKWSLQETQYF
TRBV10-1,few,TRBJ2-3,NA,TGCGCCAGCAGCCCAAGGGGACTGAACACAGATACGCAGTATTTT,CASSPRGLNTDTQYF
TRBV18,NA,TRBJ1-3,NA,TGTGCCAGCTCAGAGACAGCCTCTGGAAACACCATATATTTT,CASSETASGNTIYF
TRBV3-1,NA,TRBJ2-5,NA,TGTGCCAGCAGCCAAGATCTAGGACTTGAGACCCAGTACTTC,CASSQDLGLETQYF
TRBV7-2,NA,TRBJ2-5,TRBD2,TGTGCCAGCAGCTTATCTGGACTAGCGGGACAAGAGACCCAGTACTTC,CASSLSGLAGQETQYF
TRBV7-3,NA,TRBJ2-7,TRBD2,TGTGCCAGCAGTCGAGCGGCGGGAGACGAGCAGTACTTC,CASSRAAGDEQYF
TRBV20-1,NA,TRBJ2-3,TRBD1,TGCAGTGCGCAGCCGGGACAGGGAACAGATACGCAGTATTTT,CSAQPGQGTDTQYF
TRBV12-3/TRBV12-4,few,TRBJ1-4,NA,TGTGCCAGCAGTCCCGGCAGGGCGTTAGGTGAAAAACTGTTTTTT,CASSPGRALGEKLFF
TRBV7-6,few,TRBJ2-7,TRBD1,TGTGCCAGCAGCCTCGGGACAGCGACCTACGAGCAGTACTTC,CASSLGTATYEQYF
TRBV6-1,few,TRBJ1-1,TRBD1,TGTGCCAGCAAAAGGGGGCCGAACACTGAAGCTTTCTTT,CASKRGPNTEAFF
TRBV4-1,NA,TRBJ1-5,NA,TGCGCCAGCAGCCCCCAGGAACTTAGCAATCAGCCCCAGCATTTT,CASSPQELSNQPQHF
TRBV12-3/TRBV12-4,many,TRBJ2-1,TRBD2,TGTGCCAGCACAAGCGGGAGTCATGAGCAGTTCTTC,CASTSGSHEQFF
TRBV28,many,TRBJ2-7,NA,TGTGCCAGCAGTCGACAGGCTCCATACGAGCAGTACTTC,CASSRQAPYEQYF
TRBV28,many,TRBJ2-3,NA,TGTGCCAGCAGTTTATCGGCTAGCGGCACAGATACGCAGTATTTT,CASSLSASGTDTQYF
TRBV11-2,NA,TRBJ2-6,TRBD2,TGTGCCAGCAGTTCTAGGGGAGCGGGAGGCCGATCTGGGGCCAACGTCCTGACTTTC,CASSSRGAGGRSGANVLTF
TRBV6-8,many,TRBJ2-7,NA,TGTGCCAGCAGGCGTCTCTACGAGCAGTACTTC,CASRRLYEQYF
TRBV14,few,TRBJ2-1,TRBD2,TGTGCCAGCAGCCCCCTTTCGGGAGGGAGCAATGAGCAGTTCTTC,CASSPLSGGSNEQFF
TRBV7-9,NA,TRBJ2-7,NA,TGTGCCAGCAGCCCAGTTGGGGTGGGAGAGCAGTACTTC,CASSPVGVGEQYF
TRBV19,NA,TRBJ2-3,TRBD1,TGTGCCAGTAGTTCGGGACAGGGGTGGCTAGCCAGCACAGATACGCAGTATTTT,CASSSGQGWLASTDTQYF
TRBV11-2,few,TRBJ2-1,NA,TGTGCCAGCAGCTTAGTGAGCGGATCATACAATGAGCAGTTCTTC,CASSLVSGSYNEQFF
TRBV27,NA,TRBJ2-7,NA,TGTGCCAGCAGTTTAAACTTCGGGAGAAATGACGAGCAGTACTTC,CASSLNFGRNDEQYF
TRBV4-1,few,TRBJ1-2,NA,TGCGCCAGCAGCCAAGATCGGATACCCCCCGGGGGCCACTATGGCTACACCTTC,CASSQDRIPPGGHYGYTF
TRBV20-1,many,TRBJ2-7,NA,TGCAGTGCTCCATCAAGCGGGTGGGCGGGCTACGAGCAGTACTTC,CSAPSSGWAGYEQYF
TRBV5-1,many,TRBJ2-7,TRBD2,TGCGCCAGCAGCTTGGAGGCCAGCGGGAGCTACGAGCAGTACTTC,CASSLEASGSYEQYF
TRBV24-1,many,TRBJ2-7,TRBD1,TGTGCCACCAGCTCGGGACAGGGGTTCTACGAGCAGTACTTC,CATSSGQGFYEQYF
TRBV28,many,TRBJ1-1,TRBD1,TGTGCCAGCACTATGACAGGGCTTGAAGCTTTCTTT,CASTMTGLEAFF
TRBV5-4,NA,TRBJ2-7,TRBD2,TGTGCCAGCAGCCCTGGGACTAGCGGGAGCAATCGCTACGAGCAGTACTTC,CASSPGTSGSNRYEQYF